These T cell receptor beta chains were read from a single sample in a study of memory CD4+ T cells and cytomegalovirus serostatus. Sequencing used immunoSEQ multiplex PCR; TCRdb keeps in-frame clones, though not all of them. In the table there are roughly 60,000 clones, roughly three quarters of which are singletons. Specimen: memory CD4+ T cells from blood. These receptors were collected from an adult in good health and CMV-seronegative. CDR3s include the opening cysteine and the closing phenylalanine or tryptophan. The order of the fields is D gene, J gene, clone size, V gene, CDR3 DNA, CDR3 protein. D genes are given only for firm matches. The size entry is marked missing in some rows and otherwise reads once, few, many or a size class.

TRBD2,TRBJ2-7,.,TRBV13,TGTGCCAGCAGCTGGAGACTAGCGGGAGGTAGCCACGAGCAGTACTTC,CASSWRLAGGSHEQYF
TRBD1,TRBJ2-7,once,TRBV14,TGTGCCAGCAGCCAGATACAGGGGGCAGACTACGAGCAGTACTTC,CASSQIQGADYEQYF
TRBD2,TRBJ2-7,.,TRBV4-3,TGCGCCAGCAGCCAAGGAACTAGCGGGATGGGAGGGGAAGAGCAGTACTTC,CASSQGTSGMGGEEQYF
.,TRBJ2-2,.,TRBV18,TGTGCCAGCTCACCAAGTGCTGAGGGGGAACTGTTTTTT,CASSPSAEGELFF
TRBD1,TRBJ1-1,.,TRBV19,TGTGCCAGTACCCTCGGACAGGGCCCGAACACTGAAGCTTTCTTT,CASTLGQGPNTEAFF
.,TRBJ2-3,.,TRBV30,TGTGCCTGGAGTCCCCTCACAGATACGCAGTATTTT,CAWSPLTDTQYF
.,TRBJ1-5,.,TRBV28,TGTGCCAGCAGTCCCACAGGAGGTATACGGGGACAGCCCCAGCATTTT,CASSPTGGIRGQPQHF
.,TRBJ2-2,.,TRBV19,TGTGCCAGTAATTACAGGGACCGGAACACCGGGGAGCTGTTTTTT,CASNYRDRNTGELFF
TRBD1,TRBJ1-4,.,TRBV7-9,TGTGCCAGCAGCTTAGGGAAGGGGGCTCATGAAAAACTGTTTTTT,CASSLGKGAHEKLFF
.,TRBJ2-7,.,TRBV7-8,TGTGCCAGCAGCCCCCACCAGAGCTACGAGCAGTACTTC,CASSPHQSYEQYF
TRBD1,TRBJ2-3,.,TRBV5-1,TGCGCCAGCAGCTCCAGGGGGCAATCCACAGATACGCAGTATTTT,CASSSRGQSTDTQYF
TRBD2,TRBJ2-7,.,TRBV6-1,TGTGCCAGCAGTGAAGCCGGAATGGGGACTATAACCTACGAGCAGTACTTC,CASSEAGMGTITYEQYF
TRBD1,TRBJ1-1,.,TRBV4-1,TGCGCCAGCAGCTATCGACAGGGACGGAGCACTGAAGCTTTCTTT,CASSYRQGRSTEAFF
TRBD2,TRBJ2-1,.,TRBV7-2,TGTGCCAGCAGCTTAGAAGGGAGGGGAATGAGTCCTGAGCAGTTCTTC,CASSLEGRGMSPEQFF
TRBD2,TRBJ2-1,few,TRBV14,TGTGCCAGCAGCCAAGATTTCTCCGGGAGGCCCTACAATGAGCAGTTCTTC,CASSQDFSGRPYNEQFF
.,TRBJ2-5,.,TRBV7-2,TGTGCCAGCAGGGCCCAAGAGACCCAGTACTTC,CASRAQETQYF
.,TRBJ2-6,.,TRBV18,TGTGCCAGCTCACCACAGGGGAGCTCTGGGGCCAACGTCCTGACTTTC,CASSPQGSSGANVLTF
.,TRBJ2-6,.,TRBV5-4,TGTGCCAGCAGCTTGGCGGGGGCCGGGGCCAACGTCCTGACTTTC,CASSLAGAGANVLTF
TRBD1,TRBJ1-5,.,TRBV6-6,TGTGCCAGCAGCCCCGGACAGGGGGCATACTTTCAGCCCCAGCATTTT,CASSPGQGAYFQPQHF
.,TRBJ2-5,.,TRBV11-2,TGTGCCAGCAGCTTAGCAGGTTGGAGGGAGACCCAGTACTTC,CASSLAGWRETQYF
.,TRBJ2-4,.,TRBV19,TGTGCCAGTAGTCCGGGTCTAGCCAAAAACATTCAGTACTTC,CASSPGLAKNIQYF
TRBD1,TRBJ1-2,few,TRBV27,TGTGCCAGCAGAAGGAGACAGGGGCCGTATGGCTACACCTTC,CASRRRQGPYGYTF
TRBD2,TRBJ2-1,.,TRBV28,TGTGCCAGCATCCTAGCGGGAGGGTACAATGAGCAGTTCTTC,CASILAGGYNEQFF
.,TRBJ1-4,.,TRBV28,TGTGCCAGCAGTTTATCGGTTGGCCTTATTAATGAAAAACTGTTTTTT,CASSLSVGLINEKLFF
.,TRBJ2-1,once,TRBV2,TGTGCCAGCAGTGAAGCAGGGTGGGTAGAGTTCTTC,CASSEAGWVEFF
TRBD2,TRBJ2-1,.,TRBV27,TGTGCCAGCAGACCCCGGCGGGGAGCGGGGGAGGGGGCCTACAATGAGCAGTTCTTC,CASRPRRGAGEGAYNEQFF
.,TRBJ2-5,.,TRBV7-2,TGTGCCAGCAGCAAACGTGGGGGAAGCCAAGAGACCCAGTACTTC,CASSKRGGSQETQYF
.,TRBJ2-7,few,TRBV7-9,TGTGCCAGCAGCTTCGGACAGCCATCCTACGAGCAGTACTTC,CASSFGQPSYEQYF
.,TRBJ2-2,few,TRBV4-1,TGCGCCAGCAGCCCGAGGAGGGCAGGGACCGCGAACACCGGGGAGCTGTTTTTT,CASSPRRAGTANTGELFF
.,TRBJ1-5,.,TRBV5-8,TGTGCCAGCAGCTTCCCGGATTATAGCAATCAGCCCCAGCATTTT,CASSFPDYSNQPQHF
.,TRBJ2-3,few,TRBV4-2,TGTGCCAGCAGCCCTACGGGGCCTCGTTCAGATACGCAGTATTTT,CASSPTGPRSDTQYF
TRBD2,TRBJ2-7,.,TRBV5-1,TGCGCCAGCAGCTTGGATAGCGGGAGGATGTACGAGCAGTACTTC,CASSLDSGRMYEQYF
.,TRBJ2-7,once,TRBV11-3,TGTGCCAGCAGCGCTGGGTGGGGGACCTACGAGCAGTACTTC,CASSAGWGTYEQYF
TRBD1,TRBJ2-1,once,TRBV7-9,TGTGCCAGCGACGGGACAGGGGCATGGTATACTGAGCAGTTCTTC,CASDGTGAWYTEQFF
TRBD1,TRBJ2-1,.,TRBV5-8,TGTGCCAGCAGCTTGTACTGTGGGACAGGGATGTGTGAGCAGTTCTTC,CASSLYCGTGMCEQFF
.,TRBJ1-2,few,TRBV6-1,TGTGCCAGCAGTGCAGGGGCCCAGGGAAGTGGCTACACCTTC,CASSAGAQGSGYTF
TRBD2,TRBJ2-7,few,TRBV7-2,TGTGCCAGCAGCGGATCCTTCGGGACTAGCCGCTACGAGCAGTACTTC,CASSGSFGTSRYEQYF
TRBD2,TRBJ2-1,.,TRBV7-2,TGTGCCAGCAGCCTCTTAGCGGGATTGAACAATGAGCAGTTCTTC,CASSLLAGLNNEQFF
.,TRBJ1-1,.,TRBV10-3,TGTGCCAGCAGTGGCCGGAACACTGAAGCTTTCTTT,CASSGRNTEAFF
.,TRBJ2-1,.,TRBV15,TGTGCCACCAGCAGAGGAAATATAGGGGCAGGCTCCTACAATGAGCAGTTCTTC,CATSRGNIGAGSYNEQFF
.,TRBJ1-1,.,TRBV6-6,TGTGCCAGCCGTTCCTCGGGGGGAGGGGGAAACACTGAAGCTTTCTTT,CASRSSGGGGNTEAFF
TRBD1,TRBJ1-4,.,TRBV27,TGTGCCAGCAGTTCGCCAAGACTCTATACAGGGGGCAATGAAAAACTGTTTTTT,CASSSPRLYTGGNEKLFF
TRBD1,TRBJ2-5,.,TRBV7-6,TGTGCCAGCAGCTTGGGACAGACCCAAGAGACCCAGTACTTC,CASSLGQTQETQYF
.,TRBJ2-4,few,TRBV30,TGTGCCTGGAGTGTAGGAGGTAGCATTCAGTACTTC,CAWSVGGSIQYF
.,TRBJ1-3,.,TRBV19,TGTGCCAGCTCCGACAGGCCGGGGGTCTCTGGAAACACCATATATTTT,CASSDRPGVSGNTIYF
.,TRBJ2-5,few,TRBV7-8,TGTGCCAGCAGCCCCGGGTCTCACCAAGAGACCCAGTACTTC,CASSPGSHQETQYF
.,TRBJ2-7,once,TRBV19,TGTGCCAGTAGTATACCGGGGACAATCCTCTACGAGCAGTACTTC,CASSIPGTILYEQYF
TRBD1,TRBJ2-1,.,TRBV4-1,TGCGCCAGCAGCCAAGTTGGTTACAGGGGAAAGTTCTTC,CASSQVGYRGKFF
TRBD2,TRBJ2-2,.,TRBV6-1,TGTGCCAGCAGTGCCTATAGGGCTAGCGGTCTTGCCGGGGAGCTGTTTTTT,CASSAYRASGLAGELFF
TRBD1,TRBJ2-3,.,TRBV7-2,TGTGCCAGCAGCTTAGCCCGGACAGGATCTGCTGGCACAGATACGCAGTATTTT,CASSLARTGSAGTDTQYF
TRBD2,TRBJ2-2,.,TRBV6-1,TGTGCCAGCAGCCGGGGGGACACCGGGGAGCTGTTTTTT,CASSRGDTGELFF
TRBD1,TRBJ1-1,.,TRBV19,TGTGCCAGTAAAGACAGGGACAGGGAAGCTTTCTTT,CASKDRDREAFF
TRBD1,TRBJ2-6,few,TRBV5-4,TGTGCCAGCAGGCTACAGGGGGTTGCTGGGGCCAACGTCCTGACTTTC,CASRLQGVAGANVLTF
.,TRBJ2-7,.,TRBV6-5,TGTGCCAGCAGTTACGGCGGTAGCTCTCCCTCCTACGAGCAGTACTTC,CASSYGGSSPSYEQYF